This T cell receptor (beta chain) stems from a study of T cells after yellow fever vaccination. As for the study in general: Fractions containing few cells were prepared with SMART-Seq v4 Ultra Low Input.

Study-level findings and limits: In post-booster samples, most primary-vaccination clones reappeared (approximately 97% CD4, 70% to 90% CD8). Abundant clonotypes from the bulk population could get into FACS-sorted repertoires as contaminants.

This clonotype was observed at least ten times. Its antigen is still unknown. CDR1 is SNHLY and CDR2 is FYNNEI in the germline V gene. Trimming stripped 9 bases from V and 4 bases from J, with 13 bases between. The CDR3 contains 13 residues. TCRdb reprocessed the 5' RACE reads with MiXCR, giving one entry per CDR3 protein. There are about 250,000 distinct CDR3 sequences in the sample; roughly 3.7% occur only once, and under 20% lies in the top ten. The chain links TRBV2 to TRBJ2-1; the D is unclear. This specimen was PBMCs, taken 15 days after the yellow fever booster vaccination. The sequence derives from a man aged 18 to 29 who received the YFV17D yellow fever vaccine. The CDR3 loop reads CASLPGPYNEQFF. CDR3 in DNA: TGTGCCAGTCTGCCGGGTCCATACAATGAGCAGTTCTTC.